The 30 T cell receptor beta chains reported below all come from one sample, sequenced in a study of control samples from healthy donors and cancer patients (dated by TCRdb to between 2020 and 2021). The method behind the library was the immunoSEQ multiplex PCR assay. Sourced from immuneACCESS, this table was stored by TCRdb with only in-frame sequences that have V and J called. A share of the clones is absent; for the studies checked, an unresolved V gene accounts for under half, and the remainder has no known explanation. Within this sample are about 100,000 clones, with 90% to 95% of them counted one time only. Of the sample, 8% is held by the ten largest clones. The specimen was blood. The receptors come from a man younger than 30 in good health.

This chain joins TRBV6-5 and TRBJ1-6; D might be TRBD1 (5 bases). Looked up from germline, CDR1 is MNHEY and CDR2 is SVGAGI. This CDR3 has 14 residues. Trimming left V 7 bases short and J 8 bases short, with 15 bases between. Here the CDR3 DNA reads TGTGCCAGCACCAATCAGGGAGTTCATTCACCCCTCCACTTT. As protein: CASTNQGVHSPLHF.

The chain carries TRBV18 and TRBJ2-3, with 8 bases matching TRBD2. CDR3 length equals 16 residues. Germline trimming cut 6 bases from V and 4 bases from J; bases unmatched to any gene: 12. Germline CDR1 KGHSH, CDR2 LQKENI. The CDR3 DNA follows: TGTGCCAGCTCCAGCTTCCAGCGGGAGACGGCAGATACGCAGTATTTT. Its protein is CASSSFQRETADTQYF.

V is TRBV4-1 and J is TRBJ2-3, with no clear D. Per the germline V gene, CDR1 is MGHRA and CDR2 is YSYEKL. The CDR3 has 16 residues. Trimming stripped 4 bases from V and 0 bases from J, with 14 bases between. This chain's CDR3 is CASSPFDLISTDTQYF. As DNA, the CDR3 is TGCGCCAGCAGCCCGTTCGACCTCATAAGCACAGATACGCAGTATTTT.

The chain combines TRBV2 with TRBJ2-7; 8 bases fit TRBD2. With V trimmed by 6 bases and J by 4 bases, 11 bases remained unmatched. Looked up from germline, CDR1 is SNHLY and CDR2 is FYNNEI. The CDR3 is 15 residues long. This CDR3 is CASSSLLAERYEQYF. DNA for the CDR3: TGTGCCAGCAGCTCGCTACTAGCGGAGCGATACGAGCAGTACTTC.

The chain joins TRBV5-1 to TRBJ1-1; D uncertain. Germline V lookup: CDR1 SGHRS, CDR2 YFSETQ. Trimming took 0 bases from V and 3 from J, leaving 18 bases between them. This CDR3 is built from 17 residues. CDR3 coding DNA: TGCGCCAGCAGCTTGGACGTTGGAGGATTGGGTGACACTGAAGCTTTCTTT. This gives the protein CASSLDVGGLGDTEAFF.

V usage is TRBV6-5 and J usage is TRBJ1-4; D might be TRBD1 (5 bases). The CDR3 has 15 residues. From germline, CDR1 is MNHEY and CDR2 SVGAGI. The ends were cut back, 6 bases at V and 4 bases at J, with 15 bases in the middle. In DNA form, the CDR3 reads TGTGCCAGCAGGTTATCCCCAGGGCGTAATGAAAAACTGTTTTTT. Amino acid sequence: CASRLSPGRNEKLFF.

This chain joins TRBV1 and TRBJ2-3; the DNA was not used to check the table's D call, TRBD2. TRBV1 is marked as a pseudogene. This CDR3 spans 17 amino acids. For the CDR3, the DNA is TGCACCAGCAGCCCCCAGGCTAGCGGGGGGGCCACAGATACGCAGTATTTT. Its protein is CTSSPQASGGATDTQYF.

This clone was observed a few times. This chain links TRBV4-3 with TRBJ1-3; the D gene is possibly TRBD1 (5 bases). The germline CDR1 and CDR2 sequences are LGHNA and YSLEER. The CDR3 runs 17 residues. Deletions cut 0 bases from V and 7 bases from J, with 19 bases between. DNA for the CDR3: TGCGCCAGCAGCCAAGATGGTGGCCAGGGAGTCATTAACACCATATATTTT. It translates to CASSQDGGQGVINTIYF.

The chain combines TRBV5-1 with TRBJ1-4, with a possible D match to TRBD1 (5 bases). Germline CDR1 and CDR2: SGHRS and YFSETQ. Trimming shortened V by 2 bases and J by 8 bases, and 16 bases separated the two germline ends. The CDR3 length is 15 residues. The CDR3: CASSLLGTGSEKLFF. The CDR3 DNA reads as TGCGCCAGCAGCTTATTGGGGACGGGATCGGAAAAACTGTTTTTT.

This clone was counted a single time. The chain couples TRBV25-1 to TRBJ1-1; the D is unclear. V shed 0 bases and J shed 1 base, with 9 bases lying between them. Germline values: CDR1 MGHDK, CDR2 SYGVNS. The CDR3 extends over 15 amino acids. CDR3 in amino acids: CASSEYQAKNTEAFF. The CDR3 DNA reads TGTGCCAGCAGTGAATATCAGGCGAAGAACACTGAAGCTTTCTTT.

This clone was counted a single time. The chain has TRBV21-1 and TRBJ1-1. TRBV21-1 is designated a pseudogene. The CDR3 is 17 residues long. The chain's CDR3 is CASTLNWGAEWNTEAFF. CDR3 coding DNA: TGTGCCAGCACCCTAAACTGGGGGGCGGAATGGAACACTGAAGCTTTCTTT.

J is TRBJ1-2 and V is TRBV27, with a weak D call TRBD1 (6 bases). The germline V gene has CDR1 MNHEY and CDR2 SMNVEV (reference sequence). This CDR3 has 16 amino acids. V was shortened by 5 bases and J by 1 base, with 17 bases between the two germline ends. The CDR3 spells CASSPHGQNHNYGYTF. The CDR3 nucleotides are TGTGCCAGCAGTCCCCACGGACAGAATCATAACTATGGCTACACCTTC.

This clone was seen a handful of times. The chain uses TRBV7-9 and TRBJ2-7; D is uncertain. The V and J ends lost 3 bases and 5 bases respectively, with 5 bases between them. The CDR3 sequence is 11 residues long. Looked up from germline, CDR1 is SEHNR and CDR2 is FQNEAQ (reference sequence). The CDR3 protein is CASSFNHEQYF. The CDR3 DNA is TGTGCCAGCAGCTTTAACCACGAGCAGTACTTC.

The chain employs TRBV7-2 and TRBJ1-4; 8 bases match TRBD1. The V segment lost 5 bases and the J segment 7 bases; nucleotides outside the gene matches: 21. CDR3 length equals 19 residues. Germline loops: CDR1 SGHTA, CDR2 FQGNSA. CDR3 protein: CASSPQVRTGHSGGEKLFF. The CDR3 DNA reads TGTGCCAGCAGCCCCCAGGTGAGGACAGGGCATTCCGGCGGTGAAAAACTGTTTTTT.

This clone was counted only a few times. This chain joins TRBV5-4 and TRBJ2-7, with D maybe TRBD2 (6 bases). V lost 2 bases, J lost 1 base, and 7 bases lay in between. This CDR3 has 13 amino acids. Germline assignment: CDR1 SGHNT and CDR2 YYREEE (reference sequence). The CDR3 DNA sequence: TGTGCCAGCAGCTTTAGCGGATCCTACGAGCAGTACTTC. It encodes CASSFSGSYEQYF. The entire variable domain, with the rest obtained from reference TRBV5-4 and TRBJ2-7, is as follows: ETGVTQSPTHLIKTRGQQVTLRCSSQSGHNTVSWYQQALGQGPQFIFQYYREEENGRGNFPPRFSGLQFPNYSSELNVNALELDDSALYLCASSFSGSYEQYFGPGTRLTVT.

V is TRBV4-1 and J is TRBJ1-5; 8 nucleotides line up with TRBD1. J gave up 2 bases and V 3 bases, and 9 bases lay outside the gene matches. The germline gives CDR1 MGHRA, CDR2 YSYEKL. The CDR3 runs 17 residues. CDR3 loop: CASSHPDRGSRNQPQHF. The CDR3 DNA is TGCGCCAGCAGCCATCCCGACAGGGGCAGTCGCAATCAGCCCCAGCATTTT.

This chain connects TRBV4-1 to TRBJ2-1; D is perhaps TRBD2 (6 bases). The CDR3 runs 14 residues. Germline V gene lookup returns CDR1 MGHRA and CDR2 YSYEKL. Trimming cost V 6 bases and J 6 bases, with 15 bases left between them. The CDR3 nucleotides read TGCGCCAGCAGGCCAGGACTACCCGTCAATGAGCAGTTCTTC. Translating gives CASRPGLPVNEQFF.

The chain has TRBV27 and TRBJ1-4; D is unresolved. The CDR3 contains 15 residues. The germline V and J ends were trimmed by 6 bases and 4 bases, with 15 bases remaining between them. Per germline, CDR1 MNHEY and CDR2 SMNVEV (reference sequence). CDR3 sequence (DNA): TGTGCCAGCAGACTTATCGGCCGGAATAATGAAAAACTGTTTTTT. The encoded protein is CASRLIGRNNEKLFF.

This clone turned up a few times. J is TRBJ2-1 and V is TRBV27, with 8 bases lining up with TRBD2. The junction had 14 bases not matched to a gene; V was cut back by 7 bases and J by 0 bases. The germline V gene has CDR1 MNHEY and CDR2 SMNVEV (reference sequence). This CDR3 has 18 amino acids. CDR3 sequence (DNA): TGTGCCAGCAATGTGGCTAGCGGGTTCCCAAGCTCCTACAATGAGCAGTTCTTC. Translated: CASNVASGFPSSYNEQFF.

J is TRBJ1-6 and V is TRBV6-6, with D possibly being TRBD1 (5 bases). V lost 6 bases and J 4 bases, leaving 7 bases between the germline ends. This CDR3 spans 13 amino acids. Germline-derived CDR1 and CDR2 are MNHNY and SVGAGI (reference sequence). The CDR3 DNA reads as TGTGCCAGCAGGGGGCAGTATAATTCACCCCTCCACTTT. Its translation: CASRGQYNSPLHF.

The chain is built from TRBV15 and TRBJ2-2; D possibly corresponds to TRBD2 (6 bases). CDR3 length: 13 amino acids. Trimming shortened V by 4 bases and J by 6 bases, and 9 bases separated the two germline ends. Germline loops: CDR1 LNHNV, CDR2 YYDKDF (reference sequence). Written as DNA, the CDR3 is TGTGCCACCAGCACGGGAGAAGCCGGGGAGCTGTTTTTT. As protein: CATSTGEAGELFF.

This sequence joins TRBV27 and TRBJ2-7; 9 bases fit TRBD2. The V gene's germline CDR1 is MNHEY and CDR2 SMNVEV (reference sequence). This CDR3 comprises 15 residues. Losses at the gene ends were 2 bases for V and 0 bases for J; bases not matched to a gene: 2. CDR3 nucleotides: TGTGCCAGCAGTTTAGGTAGCGGGAGCTCCTACGAGCAGTACTTC. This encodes CASSLGSGSSYEQYF.

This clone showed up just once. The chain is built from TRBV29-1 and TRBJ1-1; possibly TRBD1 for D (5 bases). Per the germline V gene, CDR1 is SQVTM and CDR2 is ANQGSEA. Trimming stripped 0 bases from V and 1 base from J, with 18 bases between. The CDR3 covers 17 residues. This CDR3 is CSVEDLLDMARNTEAFF. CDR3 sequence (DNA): TGCAGCGTTGAAGATCTCCTGGACATGGCCAGGAACACTGAAGCTTTCTTT.

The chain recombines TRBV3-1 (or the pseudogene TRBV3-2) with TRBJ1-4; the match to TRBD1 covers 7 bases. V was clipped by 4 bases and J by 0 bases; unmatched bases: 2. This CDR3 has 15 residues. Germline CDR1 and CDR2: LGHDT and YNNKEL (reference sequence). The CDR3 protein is CASSRQGATNEKLFF. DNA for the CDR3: TGTGCCAGCAGCCGACAGGGTGCAACTAATGAAAAACTGTTTTTT.

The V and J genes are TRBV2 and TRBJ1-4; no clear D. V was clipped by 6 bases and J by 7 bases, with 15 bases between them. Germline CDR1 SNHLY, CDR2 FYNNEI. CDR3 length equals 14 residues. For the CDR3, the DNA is TGTGCCAGCAGGAAAGGTCATGCTGGTGAAAAACTGTTTTTT. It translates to CASRKGHAGEKLFF.

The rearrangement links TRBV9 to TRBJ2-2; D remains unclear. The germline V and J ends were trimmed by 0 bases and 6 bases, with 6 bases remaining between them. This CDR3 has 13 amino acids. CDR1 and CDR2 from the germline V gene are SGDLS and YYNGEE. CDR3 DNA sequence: TGTGCCAGCAGCGTAGCCTTGTCCGGGGAGCTGTTTTTT. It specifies CASSVALSGELFF.

This CDR3 reads CASSDGISSTYNEQFF. The DNA of the CDR3 is TGTGCCAGCAGCGACGGGATCTCAAGCACCTACAATGAGCAGTTCTTC. The rearrangement joins TRBV5-6 to TRBJ2-1; perhaps TRBD2 as D (5 bases). This CDR3 is 16 amino acids long. V lost 4 bases and J 2 bases, leaving 16 bases between the germline ends. Germline CDR1 is SGHDT and CDR2 is YYEEEE.

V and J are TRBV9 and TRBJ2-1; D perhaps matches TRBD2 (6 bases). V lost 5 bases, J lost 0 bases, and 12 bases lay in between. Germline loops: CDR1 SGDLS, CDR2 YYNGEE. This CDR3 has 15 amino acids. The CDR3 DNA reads TGTGCCAGCAGGGTGCTGGACTACTCCTACAATGAGCAGTTCTTC. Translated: CASRVLDYSYNEQFF. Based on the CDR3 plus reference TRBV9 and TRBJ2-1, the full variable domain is DSGVTQTPKHLITATGQRVTLRCSPRSGDLSVYWYQQSLDQGLQFLIQYYNGEERAKGNILERFSAQQFPDLHSELNLSSLELGDSALYFCASRVLDYSYNEQFFGPGTRLTVL.

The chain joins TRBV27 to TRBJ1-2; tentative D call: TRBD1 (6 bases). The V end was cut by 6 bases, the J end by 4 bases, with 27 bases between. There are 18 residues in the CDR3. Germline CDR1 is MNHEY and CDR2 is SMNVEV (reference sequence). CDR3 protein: CASSGLGPRDKIGYGYTF. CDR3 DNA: TGTGCCAGCAGCGGATTAGGACCCCGGGACAAAATTGGCTATGGCTACACCTTC.

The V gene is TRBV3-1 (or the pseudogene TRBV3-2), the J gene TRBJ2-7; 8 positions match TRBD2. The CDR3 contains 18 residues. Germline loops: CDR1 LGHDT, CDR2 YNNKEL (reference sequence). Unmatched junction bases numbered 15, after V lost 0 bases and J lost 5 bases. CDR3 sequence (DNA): TGTGCCAGCAGCCAAGAGGTACGGCGGGAGGCTACCGTCCACGAGCAGTACTTC. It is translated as CASSQEVRREATVHEQYF.